Listed here are 3 T cell receptor beta chains from one sample, sequenced in a study of cytomegalovirus exposure and HLA in healthy donors. A multiplex PCR was run with 60 Vbeta primers and 13 Jbeta primers. The repertoire was sequenced with immunoSEQ multiplex PCR; TCRdb's copy has only in-frame clones and lacks some. The data show around 150,000 clones, with roughly 75% seen just once and over 6.5% held by the top ten. Material: PBMCs. The receptors shown here come from a man aged 35 to 55 in good health and CMV-seropositive.

The chain carries TRBV28 and TRBJ2-1; TRBD1 aligns across 9 bases. From germline, CDR1 is MDHEN and CDR2 SYDVKM. Trimming removed 5 bases from V and 5 bases from J; junction bases left unmatched: 4. CDR3 length: 14 residues. CDR3 in amino acids: CASSAYRGHNEQFF. The CDR3 coding sequence is TGTGCCAGCAGTGCCTACAGGGGGCACAATGAGCAGTTCTTC.

The chain recombines TRBV6-5 with TRBJ2-1; unclear D gene. Germline CDR1 reads MNHEY; CDR2 reads SVGAGI. Between the trimmed V and J ends, which lost 6 bases and 0 bases, there was a span of 9 bases. The length of the CDR3 is 14 residues. The CDR3, as DNA: TGTGCCAGCAGGGGTCCTAGCTCCTACAATGAGCAGTTCTTC. Translating it yields CASRGPSSYNEQFF.

This chain links TRBV5-4 with TRBJ2-1; D remains ambiguous. Germline-derived CDR1 and CDR2 are SGHNT and YYREEE (reference sequence). Trimming took 2 bases from V and 10 from J, leaving 13 bases between them. The CDR3 runs to 13 residues. CDR3: CASSFGPTPEQFF. In DNA form, the CDR3 reads TGTGCCAGCAGCTTTGGGCCCACCCCAGAGCAGTTCTTC. Complete variable domain (other parts from reference TRBV5-4 and TRBJ2-1): ETGVTQSPTHLIKTRGQQVTLRCSSQSGHNTVSWYQQALGQGPQFIFQYYREEENGRGNFPPRFSGLQFPNYSSELNVNALELDDSALYLCASSFGPTPEQFFGPGTRLTVL.